This TCR beta chain was captured by sequencing in a study of PD-L1 blockade in urothelial cancer. Study-level background: In about 2014, patients got going on atezolizumab, taking 1,200 mg intravenously every 3 weeks. Researchers looked at the blood 3 weeks (second dose) and 6 weeks after treatment began. Counts from blood samples showed a median of 141,255 T cells.

Enrolled patients showed locally advanced or metastatic urothelial carcinoma. Sequenced by immunoSEQ multiplex PCR; TCRdb stores in-frame clones only, minus some. The sample consists of 70,000 or so clones, less than 90% of them appearing once. Germline assignment: CDR1 SEHNR and CDR2 FQNEAQ (reference sequence). V shed 1 base and J shed 12 bases, with 13 bases lying between them. The CDR3 runs to 13 residues. The V gene is TRBV7-9, the J gene TRBJ1-5; weak D call: TRBD1 (5 bases). The clonotype comes from a man aged 55 to 69 with urothelial cancer. The sample here was PBMCs, taken around atezolizumab (anti-PD-L1) treatment. CDR3 DNA sequence: TGTGCCAGCAGCTTAGATGCGGGGCGTAACCAGCATTTT. As protein: CASSLDAGRNQHF.